Following are 30 T cell receptor beta chains from one sample sequenced in a study of CD8 T cells in ankylosing spondylitis. Study-level results: Ankylosing spondylitis blood appeared to be characterized by a TCR beta motif of 7 to 9 highly homologous variants.

Each CDR3 protein is one row after TCRdb ran MiXCR on the 5' RACE reads. The sample holds about 700,000 distinct CDR3 sequences, around 17% seen once. These TCRs are of unknown antigen specificity. The sequencing sample was made of blood, either unsorted or a sorted T cell fraction (not recorded which). Every receptor here comes from a male donor with ankylosing spondylitis.

This chain uses TRBV7-8 with TRBJ2-7; D gene uncertain. Germline values: CDR1 SGHVS, CDR2 FQNEAQ. This CDR3 is built from 12 residues. Deletions cut 3 bases from V and 3 bases from J, with 6 bases between. CDR3 nucleotides: TGTGCCAGCAGCTTCACTAACTACGAGCAGTACTTC. Its translation: CASSFTNYEQYF.

The sample holds many counts of this clonotype. V is TRBV12-3 or TRBV12-4 and J is TRBJ2-1, with D tentatively TRBD2 (7 bases). V dropped 5 bases and J dropped 9 bases, with 26 bases sitting between them. The CDR3 runs 17 residues. In nucleotides, the CDR3 is TGTGCCAGCAGTCTCCGCGCGGGGGCCAGCAACGGTGGTGAGCAGTTCTTC. Its translation is CASSLRAGASNGGEQFF.

V is TRBV4-1 and J is TRBJ2-3; D possibly uses TRBD1 or TRBD2 (6 bases each). The germline V gene has CDR1 MGHRA and CDR2 YSYEKL. V shed 4 bases and J shed 2 bases, with 16 bases lying between them. The CDR3 has 16 amino acids. CDR3 coding DNA: TGCGCCAGCAGCCCAGGCCGGGGGCAGGTCACAGATACGCAGTATTTT. This translates into CASSPGRGQVTDTQYF.

The chain couples TRBV19 to TRBJ1-5; D remains unclear. The ends were cut back, 4 bases at V and 3 bases at J, with 7 bases in the middle. The CDR3 length is 13 residues. Germline CDR1 LNHDA, CDR2 SQIVND (reference sequence). The CDR3: CASSNRFNQPQHF. The DNA for the CDR3 is TGTGCCAGTAGTAACAGATTCAATCAGCCCCAGCATTTT.

As to this clonotype: One end of the junction is discordant with germline, which a read error may explain. V gene TRBV20-1 combines with J gene TRBJ2-7; 7 positions match TRBD2. There are 16 residues in the CDR3. Germline V gives CDR1 DFQATT, CDR2 SNEGSKA (reference sequence). The CDR3, as DNA: TGCTGTGCTACCTCTAGCGGAAACCCCAACTGGTACGAGCAGTACTTC. As protein: CCATSSGNPNWYEQYF.

The chain uses TRBV20-1 and TRBJ2-7; no clear D gene. The CDR3 length is 11 residues. Germline CDR1 and CDR2: DFQATT and SNEGSKA (reference sequence). Trimming left V 4 bases short and J 3 bases short, with 7 bases between. CDR3 sequence: CSANDHYEQYF. DNA for the CDR3: TGCAGTGCTAACGACCACTACGAGCAGTACTTC.

This clonotype was observed a few times. The CDR3 region has the DNA TGTGCCAGTGGTCCAGACAGGGTGGAGTTCTTC. This encodes CASGPDRVEFF. The rearrangement uses TRBV6-5 and TRBJ2-1, with 7 nucleotides matching TRBD1. In germline, CDR1 is MNHEY, CDR2 SVGAGI. The trim removed 9 bases at V and 14 bases at J, leaving 10 bases unmatched. The CDR3 sequence is 11 residues long.

This clonotype was seen a few times. The rearrangement uses TRBV6-2 or TRBV6-3 and TRBJ2-7; 7 nucleotides line up with TRBD1. The CDR3 covers 12 residues. Trimming removed 6 bases from V and 9 bases from J; junction bases left unmatched: 8. Looked up from germline, CDR1 is MNHEY and CDR2 is SVGEGT. Here the CDR3 reads CASSQTGVWQYF. CDR3 nucleotides: TGTGCCAGCAGCCAAACAGGGGTTTGGCAGTACTTC.

This clonotype was recorded a few times. The chain employs TRBV24-1 and TRBJ2-1; 9 bases are a match to TRBD2. Trimming cost V 3 bases and J 7 bases; bases outside gene matches: 9. Germline CDR1 is KGHDR and CDR2 is SFDVKD. The CDR3 loop spans 16 amino acids. CDR3 in amino acids: CATSDTGAGGRNEQFF. The CDR3 DNA follows: TGTGCCACCAGTGATACCGGGGCGGGAGGGCGTAATGAGCAGTTCTTC.

The chain joins TRBV20-1 to TRBJ2-2, with 8 bases matching TRBD2. The V gene end was trimmed by 3 bases and the J gene end by 5 bases; junction bases not matched to a gene: 5. Germline CDR1 is DFQATT and CDR2 is SNEGSKA (reference sequence). CDR3 length: 14 amino acids. DNA for the CDR3: TGCAGTGCTAGTAGCGGGACTGGGACCGGGGAGCTGTTTTTT. The encoded protein is CSASSGTGTGELFF.

The chain is built from TRBV27 and TRBJ1-1, with a possible D match to TRBD1 (6 bases). Trimming cost V 3 bases and J 0 bases, with 8 bases left between them. Germline lookup yields CDR1 MNHEY and CDR2 SMNVEV (reference sequence). CDR3 length: 14 amino acids. The CDR3 sequence: CASSFGTMNTEAFF. The CDR3 nucleotides are TGTGCCAGCAGTTTCGGGACAATGAACACTGAAGCTTTCTTT.

This clonotype was seen only a few times. The chain employs TRBV4-1 and TRBJ2-4; D not certain. The CDR3 consists of 15 residues. V shed 1 base and J shed 9 bases, with 16 bases lying between them. Per germline, CDR1 MGHRA and CDR2 YSYEKL. The CDR3 loop is CASSQVIAVAPIQYF. The CDR3 nucleotides read TGCGCCAGCAGCCAAGTGATAGCAGTCGCCCCCATTCAGTACTTC.

This clonotype was observed a few times. This chain joins TRBV6-2 or TRBV6-3 and TRBJ2-1; D unresolved. Germline V gives CDR1 MNHEY, CDR2 SVGEGT. This CDR3 has 12 amino acids. Deletions cut 6 bases from V and 5 bases from J, with 8 bases between. CDR3 region: CASRGYHNEQFF. CDR3 nucleotide sequence: TGTGCCAGCAGGGGCTACCACAATGAGCAGTTCTTC.

V and J are TRBV3-1 and TRBJ2-1; D is ambiguous. V lost 0 bases, J lost 0 bases, and 12 bases lay in between. The CDR3 is made up of 17 amino acids. The V gene's germline CDR1 is LGHDT and CDR2 YNNKEL (reference sequence). In DNA form, the CDR3 reads TGTGCCAGCAGCCAAGATATGCAGTTGAGCTCCTACAATGAGCAGTTCTTC. Encoded protein: CASSQDMQLSSYNEQFF.

This clonotype was recorded many times. V and J are TRBV28 and TRBJ2-1; possibly TRBD1 or TRBD2 for D (5 bases each). Per the germline V gene, CDR1 is MDHEN and CDR2 is SYDVKM. Trimming pared 5 bases from V and 8 bases from J, leaving 10 bases between. The CDR3 is 12 amino acids. CDR3 region: CASSPPGHEQFF. In DNA, the CDR3 is TGTGCCAGCAGTCCCCCGGGACATGAGCAGTTCTTC.

The rearrangement joins TRBV4-2 to TRBJ2-1, with 10 bases matching TRBD2. This CDR3 is 15 amino acids long. Trimming took 6 bases from V and 7 from J; bases not matched to a gene: 9. CDR1 LGHNA and CDR2 YNFKEQ come from the germline V gene. In DNA form, the CDR3 reads TGTGCCAGCAGTCGTGCTAGCGGGAGTTTAAATGAGCAGTTCTTC. Translating it yields CASSRASGSLNEQFF.

This chain links TRBV15 with TRBJ2-5, with D uncertain. V was shortened by 0 bases and J by 5 bases, with 10 bases between the two germline ends. CDR3 length: 14 residues. Germline V CDR1 and CDR2: LNHNV, YYDKDF (reference sequence). CDR3 DNA sequence: TGTGCCACCAGCAGAGATAAAGCGAGGGAGACCCAGTACTTC. Translation: CATSRDKARETQYF.

This clonotype was observed at least ten times. The chain couples TRBV7-9 to TRBJ2-1; the D gene is possibly TRBD2 (5 bases). The CDR3 spans 11 residues. The ends were cut back, 5 bases at V and 15 bases at J, with 14 bases in the middle. Germline CDR1 reads SEHNR; CDR2 reads FQNEAQ (reference sequence). The CDR3 loop reads CASSHGLGVFF. The CDR3 coding sequence is TGTGCCAGCAGCCACGGACTCGGGGTGTTCTTC. Drawing the rest from reference TRBV7-9 and TRBJ2-1, the complete variable domain is DTGVSQNPRHKITKRGQNVTFRCDPISEHNRLYWYRQTLGQGPEFLTYFQNEAQLEKSRLLSDRFSAERPKGSFSTLEIQRTEQGDSAMYLCASSHGLGVFFGPGTRLTVL.

This clonotype appeared a few times. The chain is built from TRBV6-6 and TRBJ2-3, with D perhaps matching TRBD1 (5 bases). Trimming shortened V by 5 bases and J by 7 bases, and 10 bases separated the two germline ends. CDR3 length: 12 residues. From germline, CDR1 is MNHNY and CDR2 SVGAGI (reference sequence). The CDR3 protein is CASSLRVHTQYF. The CDR3 nucleotides read TGTGCCAGCAGTCTCAGGGTTCATACGCAGTATTTT.

This clonotype has ten or more counts. The genes are TRBV12-3 or TRBV12-4 and TRBJ1-1; D is undetermined. The CDR3 length is 13 residues. The V gene lost 1 base and the J gene lost 1 base, with 4 bases spanning the gap. CDR3 coding DNA: TGTGCCAGCAGTTTAGACTGGAACACTGAAGCTTTCTTT. Translation gives CASSLDWNTEAFF.

This sequence joins TRBV29-1 and TRBJ2-1; D not resolved. The CDR3 is 13 residues long. Trimming pared 6 bases from V and 5 bases from J, leaving 14 bases between. Germline V gene lookup returns CDR1 SQVTM and CDR2 ANQGSEA. CDR3 bases: TGCAGCGTGCCCGGGTGGCTGAACAATGAGCAGTTCTTC. It specifies CSVPGWLNNEQFF.

This sequence joins TRBV11-3 and TRBJ2-2; no clear D gene. The germline V and J ends were trimmed by 1 base and 6 bases, with 6 bases remaining between them. The CDR3 extends over 13 amino acids. Per the germline V gene, CDR1 is SGHNT and CDR2 is YENEEA. In DNA form, the CDR3 reads TGTGCCAGCAGCTTAGGTAACGCCGGGGAGCTGTTTTTT. Protein product: CASSLGNAGELFF.

This clonotype has just one count. J is TRBJ2-7 and V is TRBV6-2 or TRBV6-3, with 9 bases that match TRBD1. Germline assignment: CDR1 MNHEY and CDR2 SVGEGT. With 6 bases clipped from V and 2 bases from J, the junction kept 8 bases outside the gene matches. There are 15 residues in the CDR3. DNA for the CDR3: TGTGCCAGCAGACCTGACAGGGGGTTCACCTACGAGCAGTACTTC. This translates into CASRPDRGFTYEQYF.

The rearrangement joins TRBV6-1 to TRBJ1-2; 9 bases map to TRBD1. CDR3 length: 15 amino acids. Germline lookup yields CDR1 MNHNS and CDR2 SASEGT. Trimming removed 6 bases from V and 4 bases from J; junction bases left unmatched: 9. CDR3 nucleotides: TGTGCCAGCAGAGGACAGGGGAGGGGGGGCTATGGCTACACCTTC. Residues: CASRGQGRGGYGYTF.

This clonotype was seen only once. This chain connects TRBV6-5 to TRBJ2-1, with D unresolved. Trimming took 4 bases from V and 5 from J, leaving 9 bases between them. CDR3 size: 13 residues. CDR1 and CDR2 (germline): MNHEY, SVGAGI. The CDR3 coding sequence is TGTGCCAGCAGTTCCCTCAGAAACAATGAGCAGTTCTTC. This translates into CASSSLRNNEQFF.

V and J are TRBV10-2 and TRBJ2-7, with D unclear. The CDR3 extends over 13 amino acids. V was pared by 3 bases and J by 0 bases, with 6 bases between. Germline CDR1 and CDR2: WSHSY and SAAADI. The CDR3 reads CASSEGNSYEQYF. CDR3 DNA sequence: TGCGCCAGCAGTGAAGGGAACTCCTACGAGCAGTACTTC.

V gene TRBV10-3 combines with J gene TRBJ2-1; the D is unclear. The CDR3 has 14 residues. V lost 6 bases to trimming and J lost 7 bases, with 16 bases between them. CDR1 ENHRY and CDR2 SYGVKD come from the germline V gene. CDR3 sequence: CAISGLWLENEQFF. The CDR3, as DNA: TGTGCCATCAGCGGTCTCTGGCTAGAGAATGAGCAGTTCTTC.

This clonotype was recorded a few times. The genes are TRBV10-3 and TRBJ2-7; D remains ambiguous. There are 13 residues in the CDR3. Per the germline V gene, CDR1 is ENHRY and CDR2 is SYGVKD. Between the trimmed V and J ends, which lost 3 bases and 3 bases, there was a span of 9 bases. CDR3 sequence: CAISEIGYYEQYF. The DNA for the CDR3 is TGTGCCATCAGTGAAATAGGGTACTACGAGCAGTACTTC.

Turning to this clonotype: Germline is not matched at one junction end, which may reflect a read error. This chain links TRBV7-2 with TRBJ1-1; D uncertain. Looked up from germline, CDR1 is SGHTA and CDR2 is FQGNSA. This CDR3 is built from 12 residues. The CDR3 here is CASSSDRFGLRF. Written as DNA, the CDR3 is TGTGCCAGCAGCTCGGACCGTTTTGGATTGCGCTTT.

This clonotype was recorded at least ten times. This chain links TRBV5-1 with TRBJ2-3; D assignment may be TRBD1 or TRBD2 (5 bases each). V dropped 5 bases and J dropped 0 bases, with 10 bases sitting between them. The germline V gene encodes CDR1 SGHRS and CDR2 YFSETQ. This CDR3 contains 14 residues. CDR3 DNA sequence: TGCGCCAGCAGTGTGGGGGACAGCACAGATACGCAGTATTTT. It is translated as CASSVGDSTDTQYF.